The clone carrying this TCR beta chain was counted once. The antigen is undetermined. Losses at the gene ends were 1 base for V and 7 bases for J; bases not matched to a gene: 8. Germline V gene sequence: CDR1 MNHEY, CDR2 SMNVEV (reference sequence). The CDR3 is 15 residues long. Separate sequencing covered autoproliferating (CFSE-dim) and non-proliferating (CFSE-high) T cells from stimulus-free culture. 5x10^7 CFSE-labeled PBMCs were cultured six to eight days unstimulated, then replicate wells were pooled. PBMCs were labeled with around 0.5 uM CFSE and cultured without exogenous stimuli. The data were obtained in a study of memory B cells and T cells in multiple sclerosis. Study-wide results and limits: Compartments had unequal clone-set sizes, affecting shared clonotype counts.

The assay was immunoSEQ multiplex PCR, and TCRdb's table has in-frame clones only and misses some. The sample includes roughly 30,000 clones, more than 70% of them seen just once. The clonotype comes from a human donor with multiple sclerosis. Sample: PBMCs from blood kept in culture. The gene calls are TRBV27 and TRBJ2-7, with 9 positions matching TRBD2. CDR3 region: CASSLWPSGMFEQYF. The DNA for the CDR3 is TGTGCCAGCAGTTTATGGCCTAGCGGGATGTTTGAGCAGTACTTC.